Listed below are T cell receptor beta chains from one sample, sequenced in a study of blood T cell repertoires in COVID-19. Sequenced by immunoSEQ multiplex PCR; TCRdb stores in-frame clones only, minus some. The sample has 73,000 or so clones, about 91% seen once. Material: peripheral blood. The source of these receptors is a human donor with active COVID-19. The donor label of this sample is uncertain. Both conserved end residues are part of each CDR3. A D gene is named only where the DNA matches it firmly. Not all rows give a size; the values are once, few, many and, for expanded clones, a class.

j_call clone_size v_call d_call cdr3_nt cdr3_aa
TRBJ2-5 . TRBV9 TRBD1 TGTGCCAGCAGCGGTCTGGACAGGAGAGAGACCCAGTACTTC CASSGLDRRETQYF
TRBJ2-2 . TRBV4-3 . TGCGCCAGCAGCCAAGATGTGGCAGGGGCCGGGGAGCTGTTTTTT CASSQDVAGAGELFF
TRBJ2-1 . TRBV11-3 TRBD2 TGTGCCAGCAGCTCCCCGGGAGGAAATGAGCAGTTCTTC CASSSPGGNEQFF
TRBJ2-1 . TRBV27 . TGTGCCAGCAGTTTGGGGAGTAGTTCCTACAATGAGCAGTTCTTC CASSLGSSSYNEQFF
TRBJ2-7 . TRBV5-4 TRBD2 TGTGCCAGCAGCACACGGACTAGCGGAGAACCTGTGCAGTACTTC CASSTRTSGEPVQYF
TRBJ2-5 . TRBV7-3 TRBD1 TGTGCCAGCAGCGCCTACCCGACAGGGACCCAAGAGACCCAGTACTTC CASSAYPTGTQETQYF
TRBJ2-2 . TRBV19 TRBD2 TGTGCCAGTAGTGGGCGGACTAGCGGGAGTGGCACCGGGGAGCTGTTTTTT CASSGRTSGSGTGELFF
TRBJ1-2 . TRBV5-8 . TGTGCCAGCAGCCCCCGGGGAAGGTTAGCTAACTATGGCTACACCTTC CASSPRGRLANYGYTF
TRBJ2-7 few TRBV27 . TGTGCCAGCAGACGCGGGACCTCCAGGGCCTACGAGCAGTACTTC CASRRGTSRAYEQYF
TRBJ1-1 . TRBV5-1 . TGCGCCACACGCGAGGGTTCTGAAGCTTTCTTT CATREGSEAFF
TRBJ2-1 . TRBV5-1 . TGCGCCAGCAGCTTGTCGCTAGCTGTCAATGAGCAGTTCTTC CASSLSLAVNEQFF
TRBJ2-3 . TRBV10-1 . TGCGCCAGCAGTGAAGGGGAAGCAGATACGCAGTATTTT CASSEGEADTQYF
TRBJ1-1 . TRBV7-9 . TGTGCCAGCAGCTTAGAAGGGGGTGAAGCTTTCTTT CASSLEGGEAFF
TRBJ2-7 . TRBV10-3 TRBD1 TGTGCCATCAGTGTCGACAGGGCTGGGTCCTACGAGCAGTACTTC CAISVDRAGSYEQYF
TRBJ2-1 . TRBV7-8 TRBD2 TGTGCCAGCAGCTTCGGAGGCGGGAGTAAAGGTGAGCAGTTCTTC CASSFGGGSKGEQFF
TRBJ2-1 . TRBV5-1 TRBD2 TGCGCCAGCAGCTTGGCTCTAGCGGATTACAATGAGCAGTTCTTC CASSLALADYNEQFF
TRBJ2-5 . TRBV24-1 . TGTGCCACCAGTATCGGGGAGACCCAGTACTTC CATSIGETQYF
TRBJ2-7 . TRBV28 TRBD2 TGTGCCAGCACTACCCCGGGTAGCGGGAGTGCGTACGAGCAGTACTTC CASTTPGSGSAYEQYF
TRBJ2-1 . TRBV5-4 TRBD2 TGTGCCAGCAGCTCCGGACTAGCGGATCTCTACAATGAGCAGTTCTTC CASSSGLADLYNEQFF
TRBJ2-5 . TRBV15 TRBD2 TGTGCCACCAGCAGAGATGTTCGGGCGGGGTGGAGAGCGGGAAAAGGAGAGACCCAGTACTTC CATSRDVRAGWRAGKGETQYF
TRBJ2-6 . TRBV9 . TGTGCCAGCAGCGTATCGGGGTATGGGGCCAACGTCCTGACTTTC CASSVSGYGANVLTF
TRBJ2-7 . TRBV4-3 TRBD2 TGCGCCAGCAGCCAAGTGTGGACTAGCGGGAAGGGCGAGCAGTACTTC CASSQVWTSGKGEQYF
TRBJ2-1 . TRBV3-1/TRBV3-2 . TGTGCCAGCAGCCACGCCAGGGGTAGCCCATCTTCTGAGCAGTTCTTC CASSHARGSPSSEQFF
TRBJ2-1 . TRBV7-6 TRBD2 TGTGCCAGCAGCTTAGAGACAGGGACTAGCGGGAGATCAAGCTCCTACAATGAGCAGTTCTTC CASSLETGTSGRSSSYNEQFF
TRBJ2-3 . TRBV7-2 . TGTGCCAGCAGCTTACGACAACACACAGATACGCAGTATTTT CASSLRQHTDTQYF
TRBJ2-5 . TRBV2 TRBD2 TGTGCCAGCAGGAGGACTAGCGGGAGGGAGACCCAGTACTTC CASRRTSGRETQYF
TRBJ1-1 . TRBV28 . TGTGCCAGCAGTTTACCGACAGTTACTGAAGCTTTCTTT CASSLPTVTEAFF
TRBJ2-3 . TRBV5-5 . TGTGCCAGCAGCGCAACAGGGTTGGGCACAGATACGCAGTATTTT CASSATGLGTDTQYF
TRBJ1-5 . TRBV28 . TGTGCCAGCAGTTTGACGGGTCTAGGGGTCAATCAGCCCCAGCATTTT CASSLTGLGVNQPQHF
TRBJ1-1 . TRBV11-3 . TGTGCCAGCAGAGGCGACGGGGACACTGAAGCTTTCTTT CASRGDGDTEAFF
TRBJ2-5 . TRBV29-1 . TGCAGCGTTGGTCCCGGGTCCGGAGAGACCCAGTACTTC CSVGPGSGETQYF
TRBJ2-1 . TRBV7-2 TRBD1 TGTGCCAGCAGCTTAGCGGGACAGGGCTACAATGAGCAGTTCTTC CASSLAGQGYNEQFF
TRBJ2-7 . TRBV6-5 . TGTGCCAGTCTCGGTGGGAGTAGGAACGAGCAGTACTTC CASLGGSRNEQYF
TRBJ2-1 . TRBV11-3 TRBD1 TGTGCCAGCAGCTGGGACAGGGATTATGAGCAGTTCTTC CASSWDRDYEQFF
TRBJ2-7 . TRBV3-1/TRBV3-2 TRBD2 TGTGCCAGCAGCCTAGCGGGAGAGTTCGAGCAGTACTTC CASSLAGEFEQYF
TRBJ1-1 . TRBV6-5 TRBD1 TGTGCCAGCAGTTTCACTACAAGGGGGCGTAAGACTGAAGCTTTCTTT CASSFTTRGRKTEAFF
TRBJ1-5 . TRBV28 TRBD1 TGTGCCAGCAGTTCACCAGGACAGGGGGCTAGCAATCAGCCCCAGCATTTT CASSSPGQGASNQPQHF
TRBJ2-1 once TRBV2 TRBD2 TGTGCCAGCAGTCAAGCGGGAGACCTCTACAATGAGCAGTTCTTC CASSQAGDLYNEQFF
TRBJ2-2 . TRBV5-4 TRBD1 TGTGCCAGCAGCTCCGCAGGGGGCGCGGGAACCGGGGAGCTGTTTTTT CASSSAGGAGTGELFF
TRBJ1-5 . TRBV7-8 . TGTGCCAGCAGCTTATATCGCGTTAGCAATCAGCCCCAGCATTTT CASSLYRVSNQPQHF
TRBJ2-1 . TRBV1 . TGCACCAGCAGCTCACGACCAGCGAGCTCCTACAATGAGCAGTTCTTC CTSSSRPASSYNEQFF
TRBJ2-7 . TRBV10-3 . TGTGCCATCAGCGCGGGGTCAAGAGGATCACCCTACGAGCAGTACTTC CAISAGSRGSPYEQYF
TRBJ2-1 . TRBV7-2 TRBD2 TGTGCCAGCAGCCCCAACCCCTTGCGGGGGAATGAGCAGTTCTTC CASSPNPLRGNEQFF
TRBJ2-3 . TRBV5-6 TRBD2 TGTGCCAGCAGTTTCGGGACGGGGACTAGCGGGCTGATCACAGATACGCAGTATTTT CASSFGTGTSGLITDTQYF
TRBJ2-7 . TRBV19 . TGTGCCAGTAGTAGCAGGGTAGATTCCTACGAGCAGTACTTC CASSSRVDSYEQYF
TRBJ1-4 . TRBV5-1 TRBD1 TGCGCCAGCAGCTTGGGGACAGGAAATGAAAAACTGTTTTTT CASSLGTGNEKLFF
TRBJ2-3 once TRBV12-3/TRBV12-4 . TGTGCCAGCAGTCCCCGAGGAGCAGATACGCAGTATTTT CASSPRGADTQYF
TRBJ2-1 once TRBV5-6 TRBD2 TGTGCCAGCAAAAGAGCGGGAGTCAGCAATGAGCAGTTCTTC CASKRAGVSNEQFF
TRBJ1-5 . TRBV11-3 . TGTGCCAGCAGCCCAGGGAAAGGGGAACGTCAGCCCCAGCATTTT CASSPGKGERQPQHF
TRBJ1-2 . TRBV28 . TGTGCCAGCACGGGGGGAAGGGGGTATGGCTACACCTTC CASTGGRGYGYTF
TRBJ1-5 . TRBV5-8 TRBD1 TGTGCCAGCAGCGCAAAGACAGGGGGCGACAATCAGCCCCAGCATTTT CASSAKTGGDNQPQHF
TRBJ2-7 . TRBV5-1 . TGCGCCAGCAGCTTGGATCGGGGGAGCTCCTACGAGCAGTACTTC CASSLDRGSSYEQYF
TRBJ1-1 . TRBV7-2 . TGTGCCAGCAGCTATGACAGGATGAACACTGAAGCTTTCTTT CASSYDRMNTEAFF
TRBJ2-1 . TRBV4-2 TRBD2 TGTGCCAGCAGCCAAGATAATGCGGGAGGGTTCGATGAGCAGTTCTTC CASSQDNAGGFDEQFF
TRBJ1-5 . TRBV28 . TGTGCCAGGGAGGGGCAGCCCCAGCATTTT CAREGQPQHF